The 23 T cell receptor beta chains reported below all come from one sample, sequenced in a study of cytomegalovirus exposure and HLA in healthy donors (dated by TCRdb to the late 2010s). Libraries were built with the immunoSEQ multiplex PCR assay. For the multiplex PCR, a mixture combining 60 forward primers for TCR Vbeta segments and 13 reverse primers for TCR Jbeta segments was used. This immuneACCESS table, as held by TCRdb, lists in-frame sequences with V and J called but not all clones. Of the missing ones, under half trace to an unresolved V gene in checked studies; the others have no known cause. In this sample the table shows some 200,000 clones, around 83% of which occur a single time. In total, the top ten clones hold more than 1.5% of the sample. Sequencing was carried out using PBMCs. These receptors were obtained from a man in his fifties or sixties in good health and CMV-seronegative.

This chain connects TRBV28 to TRBJ2-4; the match to TRBD1 covers 7 bases. The CDR3 consists of 15 residues. Trimming took 2 bases from V and 0 from J; bases not matched to a gene: 1. Germline lookup yields CDR1 MDHEN and CDR2 SYDVKM. This chain's CDR3 is CASSLQGVAKNIQYF. The CDR3 region has the DNA TGTGCCAGCAGTTTACAGGGGGTAGCCAAAAACATTCAGTACTTC.

This clone has a handful of counts. The V and J genes are TRBV6-1 and TRBJ1-4, with TRBD1 identical over 8 bases. Germline assignment: CDR1 MNHNS and CDR2 SASEGT. V was clipped by 4 bases and J by 4 bases; unmatched bases: 5. CDR3 length: 15 amino acids. This chain's CDR3 is CASSALDRDNEKLFF. The CDR3 nucleotides are TGTGCCAGCAGTGCCTTGGACAGGGATAATGAAAAACTGTTTTTT.

The chain has TRBV28 and TRBJ1-4; D call uncertain. Germline lookup yields CDR1 MDHEN and CDR2 SYDVKM. The CDR3 length is 15 residues. The V and J ends lost 1 base and 1 base respectively, with 7 bases between them. The CDR3 nucleotides are TGTGCCAGCAGTTTATCTGCAGGAACTAATGAAAAACTGTTTTTT. It codes for CASSLSAGTNEKLFF.

J is TRBJ1-2 and V is TRBV18, with D unresolved. With 0 bases removed from V and 6 bases from J, the gap between germline ends came to 5 bases. Germline values: CDR1 KGHSH, CDR2 LQKENI. CDR3 length: 12 residues. CDR3 nucleotides: TGTGCCAGCTCACCACCAACAGATGGCTACACCTTC. It translates to CASSPPTDGYTF.

The rearrangement uses TRBV2 and TRBJ2-7; TRBD1 matches at 8 bases. CDR3 size: 13 residues. The V segment lost 8 bases and the J segment 6 bases; nucleotides outside the gene matches: 9. In germline, CDR1 is SNHLY, CDR2 FYNNEI. CDR3 sequence reads: CASQTRGQSEQYF. DNA of the CDR3: TGTGCCAGCCAAACCAGGGGGCAAAGCGAGCAGTACTTC.

V usage is TRBV6-1 and J usage is TRBJ1-1; 9 bases agree with TRBD1. V lost 5 bases, J lost 4 bases, and 2 bases stayed unmatched. CDR3 size: 13 residues. Per the germline V gene, CDR1 is MNHNS and CDR2 is SASEGT. The CDR3 sequence: CASSLTGGTEAFF. DNA for the CDR3: TGTGCCAGCAGTCTGACAGGGGGCACTGAAGCTTTCTTT.

The chain joins TRBV5-4 to TRBJ2-2; D might be TRBD2 (6 bases). The germline V and J ends were trimmed by 2 bases and 6 bases, with 11 bases remaining between them. The CDR3 has 14 residues. Germline V lookup: CDR1 SGHNT, CDR2 YYREEE (reference sequence). CDR3 nucleotides: TGTGCCAGCAGCTTTGGAGGGAGTGCCGGGGAGCTGTTTTTT. Translated: CASSFGGSAGELFF. The complete variable domain, with remaining parts taken from reference TRBV5-4 and TRBJ2-2, reads ETGVTQSPTHLIKTRGQQVTLRCSSQSGHNTVSWYQQALGQGPQFIFQYYREEENGRGNFPPRFSGLQFPNYSSELNVNALELDDSALYLCASSFGGSAGELFFGEGSRLTVL.

This clone was seen a handful of times. The chain couples TRBV6-1 to TRBJ2-7, with 10 bases lining up with TRBD1. Germline lookup yields CDR1 MNHNS and CDR2 SASEGT. Trimming cost V 7 bases and J 2 bases; bases outside gene matches: 5. The CDR3 is 14 residues long. The CDR3 DNA reads as TGTGCCAGCAAGTCGGACAGGGGGGCCTACGAGCAGTACTTC. Translated: CASKSDRGAYEQYF.

Only a few counts were recorded for this clone. This rearrangement joins TRBV7-9 to TRBJ2-2; the match to TRBD1 covers 8 bases. Looked up from germline, CDR1 is SEHNR and CDR2 is FQNEAQ (reference sequence). The CDR3 covers 15 residues. V lost 4 bases and J lost 0; bases outside the gene matches: 1. The CDR3 loop reads CASSSGGTNTGELFF. In nucleotides, the CDR3 is TGTGCCAGCAGCTCAGGGGGCACGAACACCGGGGAGCTGTTTTTT. Using reference TRBV7-9 and TRBJ2-2 for the parts outside the CDR3, the full variable domain is DTGVSQNPRHKITKRGQNVTFRCDPISEHNRLYWYRQTLGQGPEFLTYFQNEAQLEKSRLLSDRFSAERPKGSFSTLEIQRTEQGDSAMYLCASSSGGTNTGELFFGEGSRLTVL.

This clone was recorded a few times. This chain connects TRBV9 to TRBJ1-4, with D possibly being TRBD1 (6 bases). The CDR3 has 16 amino acids. Germline V CDR1 and CDR2: SGDLS, YYNGEE. Trimming cost V 3 bases and J 2 bases, with 14 bases left between them. This CDR3 is CASSASRGQTNEKLFF. CDR3 in DNA: TGTGCCAGCAGCGCCTCACGAGGACAGACTAATGAAAAACTGTTTTTT. Variable domain in full (rest from reference TRBV9 and TRBJ1-4): DSGVTQTPKHLITATGQRVTLRCSPRSGDLSVYWYQQSLDQGLQFLIQYYNGEERAKGNILERFSAQQFPDLHSELNLSSLELGDSALYFCASSASRGQTNEKLFFGSGTQLSVL.

J is TRBJ1-4 and V is TRBV29-1, with D tentatively TRBD1 (6 bases). Germline-derived CDR1 and CDR2 are SQVTM and ANQGSEA. The CDR3 extends over 15 amino acids. V gave up 4 bases and J gave up 4 bases, with 16 bases separating them. The CDR3: CSVGRFGQSNEKLFF. The CDR3 DNA follows: TGCAGCGTTGGACGGTTCGGACAGAGTAATGAAAAACTGTTTTTT.

The rearrangement links TRBV13 to TRBJ1-3; 9 bases are shared with TRBD1. V lost 5 bases and J lost 1; bases outside the gene matches: 9. Germline-derived CDR1 and CDR2 are PRHDT and FYEKMQ (reference sequence). The CDR3 length is 17 residues. The chain's CDR3 is CASSTRQGVRSGNTIYF. The CDR3 DNA reads TGTGCCAGCAGCACACGACAGGGGGTAAGGTCTGGAAACACCATATATTTT.

The V gene is TRBV6-5, the J gene TRBJ1-1; 7 bases agree with TRBD1. Trimming at V came to 5 bases and at J to 7 bases, leaving 13 bases not matched to a gene. CDR1 is MNHEY, CDR2 SVGAGI, per germline. This CDR3 contains 15 residues. This CDR3 is CASSRPRQGAGEAFF. CDR3 nucleotides: TGTGCCAGCAGTCGGCCGCGACAGGGTGCGGGTGAAGCTTTCTTT.

The chain joins TRBV19 to TRBJ2-1; possibly TRBD1 for D (5 bases). The CDR3 totals 14 residues. Germline V gene data show CDR1 as LNHDA and CDR2 as SQIVND (reference sequence). With 5 bases removed from V and 3 bases from J, the gap between germline ends came to 11 bases. The chain's CDR3 is CASSWGRDYNEQFF. The CDR3 nucleotides read TGTGCCAGTAGTTGGGGCAGAGACTACAATGAGCAGTTCTTC.

J is TRBJ1-1 and V is TRBV25-1; D may be TRBD1 (5 bases). V lost 8 bases, J lost 5 bases, and 18 bases lay in between. The CDR3 has 14 residues. Germline CDR1 and CDR2: MGHDK and SYGVNS. The CDR3 DNA reads as TGTGCCAGCCGTCCCCTGGGGCATAGGACTGAAGCTTTCTTT. This codes for CASRPLGHRTEAFF.

The gene calls are TRBV7-9 and TRBJ2-2; the D gene is possibly TRBD1 (5 bases). Germline V gene lookup returns CDR1 SEHNR and CDR2 FQNEAQ (reference sequence). The CDR3 length is 15 residues. The V end was cut by 1 base, the J end by 3 bases, with 9 bases between. For the CDR3, the DNA is TGTGCCAGCAGCTTAGGGGGCCTCGACACCGGGGAGCTGTTTTTT. The encoded protein is CASSLGGLDTGELFF.

The chain combines TRBV30 with TRBJ1-2, with D perhaps matching TRBD1 (5 bases). This CDR3 contains 13 residues. The V and J ends lost 2 bases and 0 bases respectively, with 7 bases between them. CDR1 and CDR2 (germline): GTSNPN, SVGIG (reference sequence). The CDR3 nucleotides read TGTGCCTGGAGTACAGGTTCTAACTATGGCTACACCTTC. This codes for CAWSTGSNYGYTF.

This rearrangement joins TRBV18 to TRBJ2-1, with D perhaps matching TRBD2 (5 bases). Germline lookup yields CDR1 KGHSH and CDR2 LQKENI. The CDR3 consists of 13 residues. Trimming took off 3 bases at V and 5 bases at J, with 8 bases between the two ends. This chain's CDR3 is CASSPAGDNEQFF. DNA of the CDR3: TGTGCCAGCTCACCGGCCGGGGACAATGAGCAGTTCTTC.

The CDR3 protein is CASSSGTGMNTEAFF. The CDR3 DNA sequence: TGTGCCAGCAGTTCCGGGACAGGCATGAACACTGAAGCTTTCTTT. The chain has TRBV28 and TRBJ1-1; 8 nucleotides match TRBD1. From germline, CDR1 is MDHEN and CDR2 SYDVKM. V lost 4 bases, J lost 0 bases, and 4 bases stayed unmatched. This CDR3 comprises 15 residues.

The CDR3 region is CASSLSSSGLLVEQYF. CDR3 nucleotide sequence: TGTGCCAGCAGTTTATCCTCCAGCGGGCTCTTGGTCGAGCAGTACTTC. The genes are TRBV28 and TRBJ2-7; weak D call: TRBD2 (6 bases). The CDR3 covers 16 residues. Germline CDR1 is MDHEN and CDR2 is SYDVKM. Trimming pared 1 base from V and 6 bases from J, leaving 19 bases between.

This clone was seen only once. The genes are TRBV5-6 and TRBJ1-6, with no clear D. Trimming left V 4 bases short and J 0 bases short, with 11 bases between. Per the germline V gene, CDR1 is SGHDT and CDR2 is YYEEEE. This CDR3 comprises 16 residues. The CDR3 is CASSPKISSYNSPLHF. CDR3 nucleotide sequence: TGTGCCAGCAGCCCGAAAATCAGCTCCTATAATTCACCCCTCCACTTT.

This chain joins TRBV7-2 and TRBJ1-4; D uncertain. Trimming removed 2 bases from V and 0 bases from J, with 7 bases in between. Germline-derived CDR1 and CDR2 are SGHTA and FQGNSA. The CDR3 contains 15 residues. The CDR3 loop is CASSLSGATNEKLFF. CDR3 nucleotide sequence: TGTGCCAGCAGCTTATCCGGGGCAACTAATGAAAAACTGTTTTTT.

The chain is built from TRBV28 and TRBJ1-2, with D hard to call. Germline values: CDR1 MDHEN, CDR2 SYDVKM. V lost 6 bases, J lost 5 bases, and 13 bases lay in between. The CDR3 consists of 13 residues. CDR3 bases: TGTGCCAGCAGCCTAACGGGGTCTTATGGCTACACCTTC. Amino acid sequence: CASSLTGSYGYTF.